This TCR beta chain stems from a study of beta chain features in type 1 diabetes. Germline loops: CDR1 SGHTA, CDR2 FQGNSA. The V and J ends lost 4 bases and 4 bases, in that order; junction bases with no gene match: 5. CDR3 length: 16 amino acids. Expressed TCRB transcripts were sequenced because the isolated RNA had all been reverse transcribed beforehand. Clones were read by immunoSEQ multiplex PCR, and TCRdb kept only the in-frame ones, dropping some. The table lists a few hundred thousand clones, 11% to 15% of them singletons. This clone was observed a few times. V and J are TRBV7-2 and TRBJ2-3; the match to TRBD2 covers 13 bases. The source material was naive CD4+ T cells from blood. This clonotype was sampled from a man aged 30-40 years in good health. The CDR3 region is CASSSGLAGVADTQYF. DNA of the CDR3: TGTGCCAGCAGCTCCGGACTAGCGGGAGTGGCAGATACGCAGTATTTT.